This T cell receptor (beta chain) was sequenced for a study of shared clonotypes between healthy human individuals. TCRdb keeps only in-frame clones here, not all; method: immunoSEQ multiplex PCR. Found here are around 510,000 clones, approximately 94% of them singletons; the top ten hold about 0.06%. Each of the donors was a healthy adult who was HIV-negative and had not had a recent acute infection or vaccination. The study separated CD4+ cells into CD45RA+ naive and CD45RA-negative memory subsets. With 0 bases removed from V and 4 bases from J, the gap between germline ends came to 4 bases. CDR1 is SGHTA and CDR2 is FQGNSA in the germline V gene. This CDR3 spans 13 amino acids.

Sequenced input: naive CD4+ T cells sorted from blood. Subset described: CD45RA+ positively selected. V usage is TRBV7-2 and J usage is TRBJ2-1, with no clear D. This sequence was found in a woman aged 25 to 45 in good health. The CDR3, as DNA: TGTGCCAGCAGCTTAGCCAGTTACAATGAGCAGTTCTTC. This translates into CASSLASYNEQFF.